This T cell receptor beta chain was obtained from a study of blood T cells in healthy people across ages. This clonotype has at least ten counts. With a J-beta primer mix and a sample-barcoded 5' primer, a second PCR ran about 7 to 11 cycles. MiXCR, run by TCRdb on the 5' RACE reads, gives a single entry per CDR3 protein. Seen here are 1.5 million to 2 million distinct CDR3 sequences, about 32% observed once, and the top ten hold approximately 11%. CDR1 and CDR2 (germline): LNHNV, YYDKDF (reference sequence). V was pared by 2 bases and J by 0 bases, with 5 bases of the junction left unmatched. The CDR3 contains 16 residues.

Sequences were obtained from blood. The sequence was collected from a woman between 25 and 40 years old in good health. The V and J genes are TRBV15 and TRBJ2-3; 7 bases are shared with TRBD1. CDR3 coding DNA: TGTGCCACCAGCAGACCCGGACAGGCTAGCACAGATACGCAGTATTTT. It specifies CATSRPGQASTDTQYF.